Below, 24 T cell receptor beta chains from the same sample are listed, as sequenced in a study of T cells in Graves' hyperthyroidism and ophthalmopathy. Amplification yielded TCR beta CDR3 regions, with RNA transcripts as the source. First-round RT-PCR targeting the TCR CDR3 was performed with the HTBI primer set. One entry per CDR3 protein, called by TCRdb with MiXCR from the multiplex PCR reads. This sample has hundreds of thousands of distinct CDR3 sequences; over 15% occur once, and the top ten carry 17%. Input material: blood. These receptors all come from a woman younger than 30 with Graves' ophthalmopathy.

This chain connects TRBV11-3 to TRBJ2-1; D gene ambiguous. CDR1 and CDR2 from the germline V gene are SGHNT and YENEEA. The CDR3 is 15 residues long. Trimming removed 0 bases at V and 5 bases at J, with 11 bases between. The CDR3 DNA is TGTGCCAGCAGCTTAGATGGGAAACTGAACAATGAGCAGTTCTTC. Amino acid sequence: CASSLDGKLNNEQFF.

For this clonotype: At one end the junction does not follow the germline gene, possibly because of a read error. The V call is TRBV13, the J call TRBJ1-5, with TRBD1 identical over 7 bases. Germline V lookup: CDR1 PRHDT, CDR2 FYEKMQ (reference sequence). The CDR3 spans 14 residues. The CDR3 here is CASSLSRGNQSQHF. CDR3 in DNA: TGTGCCAGCAGCTTATCCAGGGGGAATCAGTCCCAGCATTTT.

This clonotype was detected many times. The V and J genes are TRBV30 and TRBJ2-5; D not resolved. The germline CDR1 and CDR2 sequences are GTSNPN and SVGIG (reference sequence). V was trimmed by 0 bases and J by 0 bases, leaving 11 bases between them. The CDR3 has 15 residues. The CDR3 reads CAWSVARTYQETQYF. The CDR3 coding sequence is TGTGCCTGGAGTGTAGCTAGAACGTACCAAGAGACCCAGTACTTC.

A few counts support this clonotype. The rearrangement joins TRBV5-6 to TRBJ2-1; TRBD1 or TRBD2 may be the D gene (5 bases each). The germline V gene has CDR1 SGHDT and CDR2 YYEEEE. The CDR3 is made up of 12 amino acids. Trimming took off 1 base at V and 15 bases at J, with 14 bases between the two ends. In DNA, the CDR3 is TGTGCCAGCAGCTTGACCCAGGGAGCTCCGTTCTTC. This codes for CASSLTQGAPFF. The whole variable domain, remainder taken from reference TRBV5-6 and TRBJ2-1, is DAGVTQSPTHLIKTRGQQVTLRCSPKSGHDTVSWYQQALGQGPQFIFQYYEEEERQRGNFPDRFSGHQFPNYSSELNVNALLLGDSALYLCASSLTQGAPFFGPGTRLTVL.

This clonotype was counted many times. The chain carries TRBV7-9 and TRBJ2-7, with unresolved D. The V gene's germline CDR1 is SEHNR and CDR2 FQNEAQ (reference sequence). The CDR3 runs 13 residues. Trimming stripped 1 base from V and 1 base from J, with 5 bases between. As DNA, the CDR3 is TGTGCCAGCAGCTTAGTACAGTCCTACGAGCAGTACTTC. Protein: CASSLVQSYEQYF.

This clonotype was counted ten times or more. This chain links TRBV28 with TRBJ2-7; 12 bases agree with TRBD2. Germline V gene data show CDR1 as MDHEN and CDR2 as SYDVKM. With 6 bases clipped from V and 1 base from J, the junction kept 4 bases outside the gene matches. The CDR3 spans 15 residues. Here the CDR3 DNA reads TGTGCCAGCAGCCCGGGACTAGCGGGTTCCTACGAGCAGTACTTC. Its protein is CASSPGLAGSYEQYF.

This clonotype came up many times. The gene calls are TRBV3-1 and TRBJ2-1; D is unclear. In germline, CDR1 is LGHDT, CDR2 YNNKEL (reference sequence). V lost 4 bases, J lost 9 bases, and 10 bases lay in between. CDR3 length equals 12 residues. The DNA of the CDR3 is TGTGCCAGCAGCCCCTTAGCTGGTGAGCAGTTCTTC. Protein: CASSPLAGEQFF.

In its sample, this clonotype was seen a few times. The V gene is TRBV20-1, the J gene TRBJ2-1; D uncertain. Germline assignment: CDR1 DFQATT and CDR2 SNEGSKA (reference sequence). The CDR3 spans 15 residues. Trimming shortened V by 6 bases and J by 0 bases, and 15 bases separated the two germline ends. The CDR3 loop is CSADPPQPSYNEQFF. CDR3 nucleotides: TGCAGTGCCGACCCCCCCCAGCCCTCCTACAATGAGCAGTTCTTC.

This clonotype was found many times. V usage is TRBV30 and J usage is TRBJ2-4; 8 bases are shared with TRBD2. The CDR3 consists of 15 residues. After removal of 2 bases from V and 8 bases from J, the junction contained 11 bases not matched to a gene. The germline CDR1 and CDR2 sequences are GTSNPN and SVGIG (reference sequence). CDR3 in amino acids: CAWSTAGLDVDIQYF. For the CDR3, the DNA is TGTGCCTGGAGTACTGCGGGACTAGATGTGGACATTCAGTACTTC.

This clonotype has a handful of counts. This chain links TRBV7-3 with TRBJ2-1; 10 bases match TRBD2. Trimming removed 2 bases from V and 7 bases from J; junction bases left unmatched: 5. The CDR3 has 15 amino acids. Per germline, CDR1 SGHTA and CDR2 FQGTGA. The CDR3 loop reads CASSLLAGAKNEQFF. DNA of the CDR3: TGTGCCAGCAGCTTACTAGCGGGAGCTAAGAATGAGCAGTTCTTC.

This rearrangement joins TRBV28 to TRBJ1-4, with TRBD1 matching 10 bases. Looked up from germline, CDR1 is MDHEN and CDR2 is SYDVKM. The CDR3 totals 17 residues. V trimming: 3 bases; J trimming: 4 bases; junction bases outside the gene matches: 8. The CDR3 region has the DNA TGTGCCAGCAGTTTGGTGGGACAGGGGTTGGTTAATGAAAAACTGTTTTTT. Protein sequence: CASSLVGQGLVNEKLFF.

This clonotype was found many times. The V call is TRBV11-2, the J call TRBJ1-1; no clear D gene. This CDR3 region has 16 residues. CDR1 and CDR2 (germline): SGHAT, FQNNGV. V lost 4 bases, J lost 7 bases, and 22 bases lay in between. CDR3 in amino acids: CASSSRDYRALSEAFF. The CDR3 DNA is TGTGCCAGCAGCTCCCGAGACTACAGAGCTCTGAGTGAAGCTTTCTTT.

This clonotype has a count of ten or more. The chain combines TRBV7-9 with TRBJ2-7; perhaps TRBD1 as D (5 bases). Trimming pared 5 bases from V and 2 bases from J, leaving 7 bases between. The CDR3 loop spans 12 amino acids. Germline V lookup: CDR1 SEHNR, CDR2 FQNEAQ (reference sequence). This CDR3 reads CASSEDTYEQYF. CDR3 DNA: TGTGCCAGCAGCGAGGACACCTACGAGCAGTACTTC.

The chain is built from TRBV30 and TRBJ1-6; D is possibly TRBD1 (6 bases). The CDR3 is made up of 16 amino acids. Trimming stripped 2 bases from V and 5 bases from J, with 16 bases between. CDR1 and CDR2 (germline): GTSNPN, SVGIG (reference sequence). Here the CDR3 reads CAWSILEDSDNSPLHF. CDR3 nucleotide sequence: TGTGCCTGGAGTATTCTTGAGGACAGCGATAATTCACCCCTCCACTTT.

The chain has TRBV24-1 and TRBJ2-2; D call uncertain. The V end was cut by 0 bases, the J end by 0 bases, with 13 bases between. The CDR3 sequence is 18 residues long. CDR1 and CDR2 from the germline V gene are KGHDR and SFDVKD. CDR3 nucleotides: TGTGCCACCAGTGATTTGGAATCGTACGGAACGAACACCGGGGAGCTGTTTTTT. Protein sequence: CATSDLESYGTNTGELFF.

This clonotype has only one observation. One junction end does not reproduce the germline sequence, and a read error may be involved. V and J are TRBV12-3 or TRBV12-4 and TRBJ2-5; TRBD1 might be the D (8 bases). The CDR3 consists of 14 residues. The CDR3 protein is CASSLGHRGGEIHF. The DNA of the CDR3 is TGTGCCAGCAGTTTGGGTCACAGGGGGGGCGAAATTCACTTC.

This clonotype was seen repeatedly, ten times or more. The chain combines TRBV12-3 or TRBV12-4 with TRBJ1-2; 7 bases match TRBD1. J was trimmed by 2 bases and V by 6 bases; bases with no gene match: 9. This CDR3 has 15 amino acids. This CDR3 reads CASRGIRDSNYGYTF. In DNA form, the CDR3 reads TGTGCCAGCAGGGGGATCCGGGACAGCAACTATGGCTACACCTTC.

This clonotype was counted at least ten times. The chain recombines TRBV5-5 with TRBJ2-1, with D hard to call. Germline V gene lookup returns CDR1 SGHKS and CDR2 YYEKEE (reference sequence). The CDR3 totals 13 residues. V was trimmed by 4 bases and J by 5 bases, leaving 10 bases between them. The CDR3 region is CASSPGPHNEQFF. CDR3 DNA: TGTGCCAGCAGCCCGGGTCCCCACAATGAGCAGTTCTTC.

This clonotype was observed at least ten times. The chain recombines TRBV28 with TRBJ1-1; TRBD1 matches 8 bases. V trimming: 4 bases; J trimming: 1 base; junction bases outside the gene matches: 5. The CDR3 has 15 amino acids. CDR1 and CDR2 (germline): MDHEN, SYDVKM. CDR3 sequence reads: CASSSYRGANTEAFF. In DNA, the CDR3 is TGTGCCAGCAGTTCATACAGGGGGGCGAACACTGAAGCTTTCTTT.

This clonotype was counted ten times or more. V gene TRBV10-3 combines with J gene TRBJ1-1; a possible D gene is TRBD1 (5 bases). Trimming cost V 3 bases and J 7 bases, with 12 bases left between them. Germline V gene sequence: CDR1 ENHRY, CDR2 SYGVKD. The CDR3 runs to 13 residues. CDR3 amino acids: CAISDQGEGEAFF. The CDR3 DNA is TGTGCCATCAGTGACCAGGGCGAAGGTGAAGCTTTCTTT.

This clonotype was observed many times. The V call is TRBV12-3 or TRBV12-4, the J call TRBJ2-1, with 8 bases identical to TRBD2. The CDR3 length is 14 residues. J gave up 8 bases and V 3 bases, and 6 bases lay outside the gene matches. The CDR3: CASSFSAGVDEQFF. In DNA form, the CDR3 reads TGTGCCAGCAGTTTTTCAGCGGGAGTGGATGAGCAGTTCTTC.

This clonotype occurred many times. The genes are TRBV12-3 or TRBV12-4 and TRBJ2-1; 7 bases agree with TRBD2. The length of the CDR3 is 15 residues. J gave up 4 bases and V 7 bases, and 10 bases lay outside the gene matches. In DNA, the CDR3 is TGTGCCAGCACTCAAATTAGCGGGTGGTACAATGAGCAGTTCTTC. The encoded protein is CASTQISGWYNEQFF.

The chain has TRBV5-1 and TRBJ1-2; TRBD1 is a possible D gene (6 bases). The CDR3 sequence is 13 residues long. The germline V and J ends were trimmed by 0 bases and 8 bases, with 11 bases remaining between them. Germline V lookup: CDR1 SGHRS, CDR2 YFSETQ. The CDR3 here is CASSLDRARGYTF. CDR3 in DNA: TGCGCCAGCAGCTTGGACAGGGCGCGGGGCTACACCTTC.

This clonotype was seen only a few times. V and J are TRBV25-1 and TRBJ2-1; TRBD1 might be the D (6 bases). Per the germline V gene, CDR1 is MGHDK and CDR2 is SYGVNS. The CDR3 spans 14 residues. The V gene lost 4 bases and the J gene lost 12 bases, with 19 bases spanning the gap. This CDR3 is CASSVSGQNFRQFF. DNA of the CDR3: TGTGCCAGCAGTGTATCTGGACAGAATTTCCGGCAGTTCTTC.